The 10 T cell receptor beta chains in this list originate from one sample, sequenced in a study of CD8+ T cells in alopecia areata. In each case, RNA was isolated and then reverse transcribed into cDNA as the sequencing template. Clones were sequenced by immunoSEQ multiplex PCR, and TCRdb holds only the in-frame ones, with some missing. The sample holds about 160,000 clones; 60% are singletons and the top ten take about 14%. Treatment denoted: oral pan-JAK inhibitor, 5-10 mg twice daily. The input for sequencing was CD4+ T cells sorted from blood, taken at week 24, from a patient treated with tofacitinib. The source is a human donor with alopecia areata.

This chain joins TRBV2 and TRBJ1-2, with D uncertain. The V end lost 3 bases, the J end lost 4 bases, and 9 bases lay between the germline ends. This CDR3 contains 13 residues. From germline, CDR1 is SNHLY and CDR2 FYNNEI. CDR3 in amino acids: CASSDNSRYGYTF. The CDR3 nucleotides read TGTGCCAGCAGTGACAACAGTCGCTATGGCTACACCTTC. Full variable domain (rest looked up from reference TRBV2 and TRBJ1-2): EPEVTQTPSHQVTQMGQEVILRCVPISNHLYFYWYRQILGQKVEFLVSFYNNEISEKSEIFDDQFSVERPDGSNFTLKIRSTKLEDSAMYFCASSDNSRYGYTFGSGTRLTVV.

The chain recombines TRBV29-1 with TRBJ1-1; D is undetermined. The length of the CDR3 is 13 residues. V shed 3 bases and J shed 5 bases, with 13 bases lying between them. In germline, CDR1 is SQVTM, CDR2 ANQGSEA. The CDR3: CSVDWIFGTEAFF. CDR3 DNA sequence: TGCAGCGTTGATTGGATCTTTGGGACTGAAGCTTTCTTT.

The chain recombines TRBV5-1 with TRBJ2-7; the D is unclear. V was shortened by 4 bases and J by 6 bases, with 11 bases between the two germline ends. This CDR3 region has 12 residues. The germline CDR1 and CDR2 sequences are SGHRS and YFSETQ. CDR3 loop: CASSATTREQYF. The CDR3 bases are TGCGCCAGCAGCGCGACGACCCGCGAGCAGTACTTC.

The rearrangement joins TRBV2 to TRBJ2-3; TRBD1 agrees at 9 bases. This CDR3 has 16 residues. Losses at the gene ends were 4 bases for V and 2 bases for J; bases not matched to a gene: 7. Germline CDR1 reads SNHLY; CDR2 reads FYNNEI. CDR3 DNA sequence: TGTGCCAGCAGTGCAGGACAGGGGTCTATCACAGATACGCAGTATTTT. Its protein product is CASSAGQGSITDTQYF. Full variable domain (outside the CDR3, taken from reference TRBV2 and TRBJ2-3): EPEVTQTPSHQVTQMGQEVILRCVPISNHLYFYWYRQILGQKVEFLVSFYNNEISEKSEIFDDQFSVERPDGSNFTLKIRSTKLEDSAMYFCASSAGQGSITDTQYFGPGTRLTVL.

The chain joins TRBV10-3 to TRBJ1-6; D possibly corresponds to TRBD1 (6 bases). Germline CDR1 ENHRY, CDR2 SYGVKD. The CDR3 sequence is 15 residues long. V lost 4 bases, J lost 7 bases, and 14 bases lay in between. For the CDR3, the DNA is TGTGCCATCAGTGGGCAACAGGGCTGGAATTCACCCCTCCACTTT. Its translation is CAISGQQGWNSPLHF.

The gene calls are TRBV19 and TRBJ1-5; D gene ambiguous. The germline V and J ends were trimmed by 6 bases and 2 bases, with 5 bases remaining between them. Germline CDR1 and CDR2: LNHDA and SQIVND (reference sequence). The CDR3 has 12 amino acids. The CDR3 sequence is CASRLRNQPQHF. As DNA, the CDR3 is TGTGCCAGTAGATTGCGCAATCAGCCCCAGCATTTT.

This clone showed up just a few times. The chain couples TRBV5-6 to TRBJ1-1, with 9 bases that match TRBD1. Germline assignment: CDR1 SGHDT and CDR2 YYEEEE. The length of the CDR3 is 16 residues. J lost 2 bases, V lost 2 bases, and 7 bases had no gene match. This chain's CDR3 is CASSFTGTGPNTEAFF. The CDR3 coding sequence is TGTGCCAGCAGCTTCACCGGGACAGGGCCCAACACTGAAGCTTTCTTT.

J is TRBJ1-3 and V is TRBV30; D is undetermined. In germline, CDR1 is GTSNPN, CDR2 SVGIG (reference sequence). V lost 3 bases and J 4 bases, leaving 10 bases between the germline ends. CDR3 length equals 13 residues. In nucleotides, the CDR3 is TGTGCCTGGAGCGCTGGCGGAGGAAACACCATATATTTT. The encoded protein is CAWSAGGGNTIYF.

The rearrangement uses TRBV5-4 and TRBJ2-3; TRBD2 aligns across 8 bases. The CDR3 length is 15 residues. Germline-derived CDR1 and CDR2 are SGHNT and YYREEE (reference sequence). Trimming at V came to 5 bases and at J to 2 bases, leaving 7 bases not matched to a gene. CDR3 protein: CASSSGTSTTDTQYF. For the CDR3, the DNA is TGTGCCAGCAGTTCCGGGACTAGTACCACAGATACGCAGTATTTT.

This clone has only one observation. The chain is built from TRBV7-3 and TRBJ2-2; D perhaps matches TRBD2 (5 bases). V was shortened by 5 bases and J by 6 bases, with 13 bases between the two germline ends. The CDR3 covers 14 residues. Germline CDR1 reads SGHTA; CDR2 reads FQGTGA. The CDR3 here is CASSQGSGSGELFF. In DNA form, the CDR3 reads TGTGCCAGCAGCCAAGGGTCGGGGTCCGGGGAGCTGTTTTTT.